These 10 T cell receptor beta chains were sequenced from one sample in a study of blood T cell repertoires in COVID-19. Profiling relied on immunoSEQ multiplex PCR, and the TCRdb table lists in-frame clones only, not all of them. The sample holds 220,000 or so clones; 82% are singletons and the top ten take roughly 8.2%. The specimen was peripheral blood. The receptors shown here come from a woman aged 80 or over with COVID-19, enrolled during active disease.

V gene TRBV18 combines with J gene TRBJ1-1; no firm D call. Germline CDR1 is KGHSH and CDR2 is LQKENI. This CDR3 region has 15 residues. V was cut by 3 bases and J by 1 base, with 12 bases left in between. The DNA of the CDR3 is TGTGCCAGCTCACCTCCGGGAGGGTGGAACACTGAAGCTTTCTTT. Protein sequence: CASSPPGGWNTEAFF.

As DNA, the CDR3 is TGTGCCAGCTCACCAGGACTCCAGAACACCGGGGAGCTGTTTTTT. This gives the protein CASSPGLQNTGELFF. The chain employs TRBV18 and TRBJ2-2; possibly TRBD2 for D (5 bases). V was shortened by 2 bases and J by 1 base, with 8 bases between the two germline ends. Germline CDR1 and CDR2: KGHSH and LQKENI. There are 15 residues in the CDR3. The full variable domain, in which reference TRBV18 and TRBJ2-2 provide the parts outside the CDR3, is NAGVMQNPRHLVRRRGQEARLRCSPMKGHSHVYWYRQLPEEGLKFMVYLQKENIIDESGMPKERFSAEFPKEGPSILRIQQVVRGDSAAYFCASSPGLQNTGELFFGEGSRLTVL.

The chain combines TRBV18 with TRBJ1-4; TRBD1 is a possible D gene (5 bases). This CDR3 is 15 amino acids long. CDR1 is KGHSH and CDR2 is LQKENI in the germline V gene. Trimming left V 0 bases short and J 2 bases short, with 7 bases between. The CDR3 bases are TGTGCCAGCTCACCACCAGGGGCGACTAATGAAAAACTGTTTTTT. It yields the protein CASSPPGATNEKLFF.

The chain joins TRBV10-1 to TRBJ1-6, with 9 positions matching TRBD1. The CDR3 contains 16 residues. Looked up from germline, CDR1 is WNHNN and CDR2 is SYGVQD (reference sequence). V shed 3 bases, J shed 8 bases, and the junction held 8 bases outside the gene matches. CDR3 protein: CASSEHRGHFDSPLHF. For the CDR3, the DNA is TGCGCCAGCAGTGAACACAGGGGGCACTTTGATTCACCCCTCCACTTT.

The CDR3, as DNA: TGTGCCAGCAGCCAAGCGTTCCAGGGATATGGCTACACCTTC. Protein sequence: CASSQAFQGYGYTF. This chain links TRBV3-1 (or the pseudogene TRBV3-2) with TRBJ1-2, with D perhaps TRBD1 (5 bases). This CDR3 has 14 amino acids. V was trimmed by 1 base and J by 5 bases, leaving 11 bases between them. Germline CDR1 LGHDT, CDR2 YNNKEL (reference sequence).

The V and J genes are TRBV7-2 and TRBJ2-1, with 7 bases matching TRBD1. The junction had 5 bases not matched to a gene; V was cut back by 3 bases and J by 12 bases. This CDR3 contains 12 residues. Looked up from germline, CDR1 is SGHTA and CDR2 is FQGNSA. CDR3 nucleotide sequence: TGTGCCAGCAGCTTGACAGGGATCGGGCAGTTCTTC. Its translation: CASSLTGIGQFF.

The chain links TRBV7-9 to TRBJ2-7; weak D call: TRBD2 (5 bases). V was cut by 4 bases and J by 9 bases, with 13 bases left in between. Germline V gives CDR1 SEHNR, CDR2 FQNEAQ (reference sequence). The CDR3 is made up of 12 amino acids. CDR3 nucleotide sequence: TGTGCCAGCAGCTCACTAGGGCACGGGCAGTACTTC. Its protein is CASSSLGHGQYF.

This chain links TRBV9 with TRBJ2-3; the match to TRBD1 covers 8 bases. The CDR3 extends over 15 amino acids. Germline values: CDR1 SGDLS, CDR2 YYNGEE. With V trimmed by 1 base and J by 5 bases, 6 bases remained unmatched. The CDR3 region has the DNA TGTGCCAGCAGCGTAAGGGGGACAGGCCGAGATACGCAGTATTTT. Its translation: CASSVRGTGRDTQYF.

The rearrangement joins TRBV6-6 to TRBJ1-1; TRBD1 matches 11 bases. J lost 5 bases, V lost 2 bases, and 4 bases had no gene match. Germline CDR1 reads MNHNY; CDR2 reads SVGAGI (reference sequence). CDR3 length: 15 amino acids. The CDR3 is CASSYGQGARTEAFF. CDR3 bases: TGTGCCAGCAGTTACGGACAGGGGGCGCGGACTGAAGCTTTCTTT.

The chain uses TRBV6-6 and TRBJ2-3; D is ambiguous. Germline assignment: CDR1 MNHNY and CDR2 SVGAGI (reference sequence). With 6 bases removed from V and 2 bases from J, the gap between germline ends came to 12 bases. The CDR3 has 14 residues. CDR3 residues: CASSPSTSTDTQYF. The CDR3 nucleotides are TGTGCCAGCAGCCCCTCGACATCCACAGATACGCAGTATTTT.